The next 24 T cell receptor beta chains were all read from a single sample in a study of blood T cell repertoires in COVID-19 (dated by TCRdb to the early 2020s). Libraries were prepared through the immunoSEQ multiplex PCR assay. TCRdb holds this immuneACCESS table with in-frame rearrangements only. Some clones are missing; in checked studies, unresolved V genes explain under half, and the rest has no known cause. This sample gives around 65,000 clones in total; 65% to 85% of them show up just once. Of the sample, 6% to 7% falls within the top ten clones. The sequenced sample consisted of peripheral blood. Receptor source: a woman aged 45-59 years with active or convalescent COVID-19.

The chain couples TRBV2 to TRBJ1-6, with D tentatively TRBD1 (5 bases). Germline V gene data show CDR1 as SNHLY and CDR2 as FYNNEI. The CDR3 contains 14 residues. The V gene lost 2 bases and the J gene lost 10 bases, with 12 bases spanning the gap. The CDR3 nucleotides read TGTGCCAGCAGTGAAACGGCAGGGAGGTCACCCCTCCACTTT. It translates to CASSETAGRSPLHF.

This clone qualifies as medium-sized (0.01 to 0.1%). The rearrangement links TRBV3-1 (or the pseudogene TRBV3-2) to TRBJ1-2, with D tentatively TRBD1 (5 bases). The CDR3 spans 14 residues. Between the trimmed V and J ends, which lost 0 bases and 4 bases, there was a span of 9 bases. Germline V gene lookup returns CDR1 LGHDT and CDR2 YNNKEL (reference sequence). CDR3 loop: CASSQDLQGYGYTF. CDR3 nucleotides: TGTGCCAGCAGCCAAGACCTTCAGGGCTATGGCTACACCTTC.

This rearrangement joins TRBV5-1 to TRBJ1-1; tentative D call: TRBD1 (5 bases). Germline V CDR1 and CDR2: SGHRS, YFSETQ. The V and J ends lost 2 bases and 3 bases respectively, with 14 bases between them. The CDR3 contains 15 residues. The DNA of the CDR3 is TGCGCCAGCAGCTTAGAAGGGGTCGTGTACACTGAAGCTTTCTTT. Its translation: CASSLEGVVYTEAFF. Supplemented by reference TRBV5-1 and TRBJ1-1, the full variable domain reads KAGVTQTPRYLIKTRGQQVTLSCSPISGHRSVSWYQQTPGQGLQFLFEYFSETQRNKGNFPGRFSGRQFSNSRSEMNVSTLELGDSALYLCASSLEGVVYTEAFFGQGTRLTVV.

V and J are TRBV27 and TRBJ2-7; the match to TRBD2 covers 7 bases. J lost 2 bases, V lost 7 bases, and 8 bases had no gene match. This CDR3 region has 14 residues. The germline V gene has CDR1 MNHEY and CDR2 SMNVEV (reference sequence). As DNA, the CDR3 is TGTGCCAGCACCCAGACGGGGGGACCCTACGAGCAGTACTTC. Translating it yields CASTQTGGPYEQYF.

This rearrangement joins TRBV12-3 or TRBV12-4 to TRBJ1-1, with a tentative D call TRBD1 (5 bases). The CDR3 totals 13 residues. V shed 6 bases and J shed 7 bases, with 15 bases lying between them. For the CDR3, the DNA is TGTGCCAGCAGACCCCGGGGGAGCGGTGAAGCTTTCTTT. This codes for CASRPRGSGEAFF.

The V gene is TRBV9, the J gene TRBJ1-2, with 7 bases fitting TRBD1. The CDR3 has 14 amino acids. Germline values: CDR1 SGDLS, CDR2 YYNGEE. The ends lost 4 bases at V and 8 bases at J; junction bases unmatched: 11. CDR3: CASSPLDRAYGYTF. The CDR3 DNA reads as TGTGCCAGCAGCCCATTAGACAGGGCTTACGGCTACACCTTC.

This chain uses TRBV19 with TRBJ2-1; TRBD2 matches 9 bases. Unmatched junction bases numbered 8, after V lost 3 bases and J lost 5 bases. CDR3 size: 16 residues. Germline V gene sequence: CDR1 LNHDA, CDR2 SQIVND (reference sequence). The CDR3 coding sequence is TGTGCCAGTAGTATGTTAGGGCGGGAGGGTCACAATGAGCAGTTCTTC. It codes for CASSMLGREGHNEQFF.

CDR3 coding DNA: TGTGCCAGCAGCTCACAGCGAGGGAGGTCGCCCTACGAGCAGTACTTC. Translation gives CASSSQRGRSPYEQYF. The gene calls are TRBV11-2 and TRBJ2-7; weak D call: TRBD2 (6 bases). The ends were cut back, 4 bases at V and 2 bases at J, with 18 bases in the middle. This CDR3 has 16 amino acids. Germline V CDR1 and CDR2: SGHAT, FQNNGV. The variable domain in full, with the rest retrieved from reference TRBV11-2 and TRBJ2-7, is EAGVAQSPRYKIIEKRQSVAFWCNPISGHATLYWYQQILGQGPKLLIQFQNNGVVDDSQLPKDRFSAERLKGVDSTLKIQPAKLEDSAVYLCASSSQRGRSPYEQYFGPGTRLTVT.

In the case of this clone: The sample has other DNA sequences that encode this CDR3 too. This chain uses TRBV3-1 (or the pseudogene TRBV3-2) with TRBJ2-7; D gene unclear. Germline V lookup: CDR1 LGHDT, CDR2 YNNKEL (reference sequence). The CDR3 has 13 residues. Trimming shortened V by 4 bases and J by 3 bases, and 10 bases separated the two germline ends. CDR3 region: CASSRPPGYEQYF. CDR3 nucleotide sequence: TGTGCCAGCAGCCGGCCCCCGGGCTACGAGCAGTACTTC.

This chain joins TRBV7-2 and TRBJ2-7; D perhaps matches TRBD2 (7 bases). This CDR3 has 15 amino acids. Trimming removed 0 bases at V and 3 bases at J, with 12 bases between. CDR1 and CDR2 (germline): SGHTA, FQGNSA. The CDR3 region has the DNA TGTGCCAGCAGCTTAGCGGGGGGGGCAAACTACGAGCAGTACTTC. Amino acids: CASSLAGGANYEQYF.

V gene TRBV9 combines with J gene TRBJ2-1, with D unclear. CDR3 length: 16 amino acids. V lost 3 bases and J 7 bases, leaving 20 bases between the germline ends. Germline lookup yields CDR1 SGDLS and CDR2 YYNGEE. The CDR3 here is CASSAQLIGAANEQFF. CDR3 in DNA: TGTGCCAGCAGCGCTCAACTTATCGGAGCTGCGAATGAGCAGTTCTTC.

CDR3 in amino acids: CASSKERGQGALRTKNTEAFF. The CDR3 coding sequence is TGTGCCAGCAGCAAAGAGAGGGGACAGGGGGCCCTTAGGACAAAGAACACTGAAGCTTTCTTT. The rearrangement uses TRBV21-1 and TRBJ1-1; the table gives TRBD1 as D, unverified against the DNA. TRBV21-1 is recorded as a pseudogene. The CDR3 extends over 21 amino acids.

The chain links TRBV5-4 to TRBJ2-7; 11 bases map to TRBD2. After removal of 0 bases from V and 3 bases from J, the junction contained 5 bases not matched to a gene. CDR3 length equals 16 residues. CDR1 is SGHNT and CDR2 is YYREEE in the germline V gene (reference sequence). The CDR3 sequence: CASSLATSGKVYEQYF. The CDR3 DNA is TGTGCCAGCAGCTTGGCGACTAGCGGGAAGGTCTACGAGCAGTACTTC.

This chain connects TRBV30 to TRBJ1-2, with D possibly TRBD1 on 5 matching bases. With 7 bases removed from V and 0 bases from J, the gap between germline ends came to 15 bases. Germline-derived CDR1 and CDR2 are GTSNPN and SVGIG (reference sequence). The CDR3 is 14 residues long. The CDR3: CASIPTATNYGYTF. CDR3 nucleotides: TGTGCCTCAATCCCGACAGCTACTAACTATGGCTACACCTTC.

The CDR3: CSVDRGPNTEAFF. The CDR3 coding sequence is TGCAGCGTTGACAGGGGGCCGAACACTGAAGCTTTCTTT. The chain is built from TRBV29-1 and TRBJ1-1; 8 positions agree with TRBD1. V lost 3 bases, J lost 1 base, and 1 base stayed unmatched. CDR1 and CDR2 from the germline V gene are SQVTM and ANQGSEA. The length of the CDR3 is 13 residues.

The chain joins TRBV29-1 to TRBJ2-5; perhaps TRBD1 as D (5 bases). The CDR3 has 12 amino acids. The V gene's germline CDR1 is SQVTM and CDR2 ANQGSEA. Trimming took 4 bases from V and 1 from J, leaving 7 bases between them. CDR3 coding DNA: TGCAGCGTTGGACAGTCCCAAGAGACCCAGTACTTC. The encoded protein is CSVGQSQETQYF.

This sequence joins TRBV9 and TRBJ2-1; the match to TRBD2 covers 11 bases. Germline trimming cut 2 bases from V and 3 bases from J; bases unmatched to any gene: 1. The CDR3 consists of 15 residues. Germline lookup yields CDR1 SGDLS and CDR2 YYNGEE. The CDR3 coding sequence is TGTGCCAGCAGCGTTACTAGCGGGAGCTACAATGAGCAGTTCTTC. Translating it yields CASSVTSGSYNEQFF.

The J gene is TRBJ1-1, the V gene TRBV24-1; 7 positions agree with TRBD1. The CDR3 totals 12 residues. Trimming took 1 base from V and 10 from J; bases not matched to a gene: 2. The germline V gene has CDR1 KGHDR and CDR2 SFDVKD. The CDR3 DNA is TGTGCCACCAGTGATTTACAGGGGCGAGCTTTCTTT. This gives the protein CATSDLQGRAFF.

The genes are TRBV7-3 and TRBJ2-2; the match to TRBD2 covers 7 bases. Germline CDR1 reads SGHTA; CDR2 reads FQGTGA. The CDR3 has 16 residues. The trim removed 5 bases at V and 5 bases at J, leaving 11 bases unmatched. CDR3 protein: CASSPLGGRYTGELFF. In DNA form, the CDR3 reads TGTGCCAGCAGCCCCTTGGGCGGGAGATATACCGGGGAGCTGTTTTTT.

The CDR3 DNA reads TGCGCCAGCAGCCCAGGACTAGCAGCAGATACGCAGTATTTT. Its translation is CASSPGLAADTQYF. The chain has TRBV4-1 and TRBJ2-3; 8 bases agree with TRBD2. The CDR3 consists of 14 residues. J was trimmed by 4 bases and V by 4 bases; bases with no gene match: 4. Germline V gene data show CDR1 as MGHRA and CDR2 as YSYEKL.

This chain links TRBV12-5 with TRBJ2-7, with 8 bases lining up with TRBD1. CDR1 LGHNT and CDR2 FRNRAP come from the germline V gene. The CDR3 runs to 14 residues. J was trimmed by 2 bases and V by 4 bases; bases with no gene match: 4. CDR3 region: CASGSSTGAYEQYF. DNA for the CDR3: TGTGCTAGTGGTTCGTCGACAGGGGCCTACGAGCAGTACTTC.

As DNA, the CDR3 is TGTGCCAGCAGGGACAGGGGCCAGATCGGAAGGGAAAAACTGTTTTTT. Residues: CASRDRGQIGREKLFF. V gene TRBV2 combines with J gene TRBJ1-4; 9 positions agree with TRBD1. This CDR3 has 16 residues. Germline values: CDR1 SNHLY, CDR2 FYNNEI. Trimming at V came to 6 bases and at J to 8 bases, leaving 13 bases not matched to a gene.

V and J are TRBV6-6 and TRBJ2-3; 14 nucleotides match TRBD2. The ends lost 5 bases at V and 0 bases at J; junction bases unmatched: 4. The CDR3 consists of 17 residues. Germline values: CDR1 MNHNY, CDR2 SVGAGI (reference sequence). The CDR3 sequence: CASSHRTSGRSTDTQYF. DNA for the CDR3: TGTGCCAGCAGTCACAGGACTAGCGGGAGGAGCACAGATACGCAGTATTTT.

This sequence joins TRBV6-1 and TRBJ2-6; D gene unclear. Germline lookup yields CDR1 MNHNS and CDR2 SASEGT. V was clipped by 0 bases and J by 1 base, with 7 bases between them. The CDR3 has 16 residues. The CDR3 region is CASSEALGSGANVLTF. The CDR3, as DNA: TGTGCCAGCAGTGAAGCGCTCGGTTCTGGGGCCAACGTCCTGACTTTC.